This TCR beta chain was captured by sequencing in a study of shared clonotypes between healthy human individuals. Study outcomes and limitations: Clonotypes shared by all four sorted-subset donors had higher generation probabilities than non-shared clonotypes.

The method was immunoSEQ multiplex PCR; TCRdb's version includes in-frame clones alone and lacks a portion of them. The sample yields roughly 1,000,000 clones, more than 75% seen once. This clone occurred once. Its target is unknown. This CDR3 is built from 16 residues. The junction had 10 bases not matched to a gene; V was cut back by 2 bases and J by 6 bases. CDR1 is SGHTA and CDR2 is FQGNSA in the germline V gene. This clonotype was sampled from a man between 18 and 29 years old in good health. Some clones in this sample may be carry-over from other donors' samples. The chain employs TRBV7-2 and TRBJ2-3, with 8 nucleotides matching TRBD2. Sequencing used memory CD4+ T cells from PBMCs. Subset described: CD45RA-negative fraction. The CDR3 reads CASSLYRVAGRDTQYF. The DNA of the CDR3 is TGTGCCAGCAGCTTATATAGAGTAGCGGGGAGGGATACGCAGTATTTT. Full variable domain (outside the CDR3, taken from reference TRBV7-2 and TRBJ2-3): GAGVSQSPSNKVTEKGKDVELRCDPISGHTALYWYRQSLGQGLEFLIYFQGNSAPDKSGLPSDRFSAERTGGSVSTLTIQRTQQEDSAVYLCASSLYRVAGRDTQYFGPGTRLTVL.